Below, 6 T cell receptor beta chains from the same sample are listed, as sequenced in a study of T cells after somatic rescue of genetic block. TCRdb's table, derived via immunoSEQ multiplex PCR, lists solely in-frame clones and lacks some. The sample lists roughly 71,000 clones, roughly 90% seen once, with less than 3.5% in the top ten. Sample: peripheral blood mononuclear cells (PBMCs). The receptor source for this set is a man aged 30-40 years.

The chain combines TRBV7-2 with TRBJ2-1; D is undetermined. The CDR3 has 12 residues. Germline loops: CDR1 SGHTA, CDR2 FQGNSA. Trimming stripped 3 bases from V and 1 base from J, with 1 base between. CDR3 coding DNA: TGTGCCAGCAGCTTTTCCTACAATGAGCAGTTCTTC. Its translation: CASSFSYNEQFF. The complete variable domain, with remaining parts taken from reference TRBV7-2 and TRBJ2-1, reads GAGVSQSPSNKVTEKGKDVELRCDPISGHTALYWYRQSLGQGLEFLIYFQGNSAPDKSGLPSDRFSAERTGGSVSTLTIQRTQQEDSAVYLCASSFSYNEQFFGPGTRLTVL.

V usage is TRBV19 and J usage is TRBJ2-3; D might be TRBD1 (5 bases). V was cut by 5 bases and J by 6 bases, with 18 bases left in between. CDR3 size: 15 residues. Germline assignment: CDR1 LNHDA and CDR2 SQIVND (reference sequence). CDR3 coding DNA: TGTGCCAGTAGTCCCTCGTCGGGCTGGGGCGATACGCAGTATTTT. Its protein is CASSPSSGWGDTQYF.

A note on this clone: One junction end does not reproduce the germline sequence, and a read error may be involved. The chain joins TRBV7-9 to TRBJ2-1; 7 positions agree with TRBD1. In germline, CDR1 is SEHNR, CDR2 FQNEAQ (reference sequence). The CDR3 totals 17 residues. CDR3 sequence (DNA): TGTGCCAGCAGCGTCGAATCTAAGACAGGGTCCTTCAATGAGCAGTTCTTC. Protein product: CASSVESKTGSFNEQFF.

The chain employs TRBV5-1 and TRBJ1-2; 9 bases fit TRBD1. Trimming at V came to 3 bases and at J to 2 bases, leaving 2 bases not matched to a gene. The CDR3 sequence is 14 residues long. CDR1 SGHRS and CDR2 YFSETQ come from the germline V gene. The CDR3 region has the DNA TGCGCCAGCAGCTGGGACAGGGTAAACTATGGCTACACCTTC. Translating it yields CASSWDRVNYGYTF.

With regard to this clone: This specimen includes other DNA sequences encoding the same CDR3. V usage is TRBV4-1 and J usage is TRBJ2-7; 7 nucleotides align to TRBD1. Germline V CDR1 and CDR2: MGHRA, YSYEKL. The CDR3 spans 13 residues. V was clipped by 4 bases and J by 3 bases; unmatched bases: 3. CDR3 loop: CASSPAGGYEQYF. DNA of the CDR3: TGCGCCAGCAGCCCAGCAGGGGGCTACGAGCAGTACTTC.

The V gene is TRBV11-3, the J gene TRBJ2-3, with a possible D match to TRBD2 (5 bases). Looked up from germline, CDR1 is SGHNT and CDR2 is YENEEA. The CDR3 length is 15 residues. V was cut by 3 bases and J by 2 bases, with 12 bases left in between. CDR3 coding DNA: TGTGCCAGCAGCTTTGGGAGCGCCACCACAGATACGCAGTATTTT. Amino acids: CASSFGSATTDTQYF.